The source of this T cell receptor beta chain is a study of blood T cell repertoires in COVID-19. Assay: immunoSEQ multiplex PCR; the TCRdb copy retains only in-frame clones and omits some. Counted here are around 39,000 clones, 85% to 90% occurring once; the ten biggest clones make up about 12%. The source material was peripheral blood. The TCR sequence derives from a man aged 70-80 years with acute or convalescent COVID-19.

CDR3 sequence: CASSPTSWDEQFF. The DNA for the CDR3 is TGCGCCAGCAGCCCGACTAGCTGGGATGAGCAGTTCTTC. The rearrangement links TRBV5-1 to TRBJ2-1; 7 nucleotides agree with TRBD2. The trim removed 4 bases at V and 8 bases at J, leaving 6 bases unmatched. Per the germline V gene, CDR1 is SGHRS and CDR2 is YFSETQ. This CDR3 is 13 amino acids long.